This T cell receptor (beta chain) stems from a study of patients and donors after allogeneic stem cell transplantation (dated by TCRdb to 2018 to 2021). The junction carries 22 bases between V and J, which are trimmed by 3 bases and 1 base respectively. The CDR3, from cysteine to phenylalanine, totals 19 residues. Only CDR3 DNA remains: 57 bases, in frame from the first base. CDR1 and CDR2 (SGHTA, FQGTGA) derive from the germline V gene. For this clonotype: The specificity of this receptor is unknown. One base away there is no much larger clone; base qualities are not given.

Libraries were constructed by RT-PCR. Sequenced on a NextSeq 550. TCRdb passed the public sequencing reads through fastp at Q25 and MiXCR, retaining productive beta sequences. Every CDR3 protein is listed once, alongside the most common genes and DNA of its rows. This sample gives some 9,800 distinct CDR3 sequences in total; roughly 5.9% of them show up just once. Around 26% of the sample lies in the top ten. This clonotype originated in a human donor who was either an allogeneic HSCT recipient or a stem cell or donor lymphocyte infusion donor (not recorded which). It is not recorded whose cells these are; they may come from a transplant donor. Sequenced input: blood, either unsorted or a sorted T cell fraction (not recorded which). The chain joins TRBV7-3 to TRBJ2-1, and the D gene may be TRBD1, 6 bases matching. Here is the DNA: TGTGCCAGCAGCTTGGTTGTGTCACAGGGAGAAAGATCCTACAATGAGCAGTTCTTC. Its protein product is CASSLVVSQGERSYNEQFF.